The 30 T cell receptor beta chains in this list originate from one sample, sequenced in a study of control samples from healthy donors and cancer patients. TCRdb keeps only in-frame clones here, not all; method: immunoSEQ multiplex PCR. Found here are 75,000 to 100,000 clones, about 91% of them singletons; the top ten hold roughly 14%. Sequenced material: blood. These receptors came from a man aged 30-40 years in good health.

The rearrangement joins TRBV12-3 or TRBV12-4 to TRBJ2-1; no firm D call. The V and J ends lost 6 bases and 6 bases respectively, with 12 bases between them. The CDR3 extends over 13 amino acids. The CDR3, as DNA: TGTGCCAGCAGACCACGAAGGTCCAATGAGCAGTTCTTC. Translating gives CASRPRRSNEQFF.

The chain links TRBV7-2 to TRBJ2-7; 10 bases are shared with TRBD1. The CDR3 consists of 16 residues. Per the germline V gene, CDR1 is SGHTA and CDR2 is FQGNSA. J lost 2 bases, V lost 5 bases, and 9 bases had no gene match. CDR3 loop: CASSPTGGSRAYEQYF. In DNA, the CDR3 is TGTGCCAGCAGCCCGACAGGGGGCAGCAGAGCCTACGAGCAGTACTTC.

This chain uses TRBV6-1 with TRBJ2-5; D ambiguous. CDR1 is MNHNS and CDR2 is SASEGT in the germline V gene. Trimming shortened V by 1 base and J by 5 bases, and 8 bases separated the two germline ends. The CDR3 runs to 13 residues. As DNA, the CDR3 is TGTGCCAGCAGTGAAGAAGGATCTGAGACCCAGTACTTC. Translated: CASSEEGSETQYF.

The gene calls are TRBV9 and TRBJ2-7; D assignment may be TRBD1 or TRBD2 (6 bases each). The V end was cut by 3 bases, the J end by 12 bases, with 25 bases between. This CDR3 is 15 amino acids long. Per the germline V gene, CDR1 is SGDLS and CDR2 is YYNGEE. The CDR3 region is CASSARGDSFYPAYF. CDR3 DNA sequence: TGTGCCAGCAGCGCGAGGGGGGACTCTTTTTATCCGGCGTACTTC.

The CDR3 DNA reads TGTGCCACCAGCAAGAGCGACAGGACGAATGAAAAACTGTTTTTT. As protein: CATSKSDRTNEKLFF. V is TRBV15 and J is TRBJ1-4; TRBD1 is a possible D gene (6 bases). V was clipped by 4 bases and J by 5 bases, with 14 bases between them. Looked up from germline, CDR1 is LNHNV and CDR2 is YYDKDF (reference sequence). CDR3 length: 15 amino acids. Full variable domain (rest looked up from reference TRBV15 and TRBJ1-4): DAMVIQNPRYQVTQFGKPVTLSCSQTLNHNVMYWYQQKSSQAPKLLFHYYDKDFNNEADTPDNFQSRRPNTSFCFLDIRSPGLGDTAMYLCATSKSDRTNEKLFFGSGTQLSVL.

The chain recombines TRBV30 with TRBJ1-4, with 7 positions matching TRBD1. Germline CDR1 and CDR2: GTSNPN and SVGIG (reference sequence). The CDR3 covers 14 residues. V trimming: 4 bases; J trimming: 8 bases; junction bases outside the gene matches: 10. DNA of the CDR3: TGTGCCTGGAACCGACAGGGAGGGGGAGAAAAACTGTTTTTT. Translated, it gives CAWNRQGGGEKLFF.

V usage is TRBV7-3 and J usage is TRBJ2-5; D ambiguous. The CDR3 consists of 15 residues. Germline CDR1 and CDR2: SGHTA and FQGTGA. Trimming took 3 bases from V and 5 from J, leaving 16 bases between them. CDR3 DNA sequence: TGTGCCAGCAGCTTTAGCACAACCCCTGGGGAGACCCAGTACTTC. This translates into CASSFSTTPGETQYF.

V and J are TRBV12-5 and TRBJ2-7; 16 nucleotides line up with TRBD2. Germline values: CDR1 LGHNT, CDR2 FRNRAP. This CDR3 spans 15 amino acids. The junction had 3 bases not matched to a gene; V was cut back by 5 bases and J by 5 bases. The CDR3 bases are TGTGCTAGTGGTCTTGGGACTAGCGGGAGGGACGAGCAGTACTTC. Translated, it gives CASGLGTSGRDEQYF.

This rearrangement joins TRBV5-4 to TRBJ2-3; no clear D. Germline CDR1 reads SGHNT; CDR2 reads YYREEE (reference sequence). Trimming stripped 6 bases from V and 5 bases from J, with 13 bases between. This CDR3 spans 13 amino acids. The CDR3 reads CASTLTGGDTQYF. Here the CDR3 DNA reads TGTGCCAGCACCTTAACGGGTGGAGATACGCAGTATTTT.

This chain joins TRBV28 and TRBJ2-3, with TRBD2 identical over 13 bases. V was clipped by 5 bases and J by 3 bases; unmatched bases: 5. The CDR3 has 16 residues. CDR1 MDHEN and CDR2 SYDVKM come from the germline V gene. The CDR3 DNA reads as TGTGCCAGCAGTACGGGACTAGCGGGAAGTACAGATACGCAGTATTTT. The encoded protein is CASSTGLAGSTDTQYF.

The table lists this clone with a few counts. This chain connects TRBV2 to TRBJ1-1; tentative D call: TRBD1 (5 bases). Trimming pared 3 bases from V and 6 bases from J, leaving 14 bases between. This CDR3 comprises 14 residues. The germline gives CDR1 SNHLY, CDR2 FYNNEI. CDR3 sequence: CASSDWGSTPEAFF. CDR3 DNA sequence: TGTGCCAGCAGTGACTGGGGCAGTACCCCTGAAGCTTTCTTT.

The chain is built from TRBV4-2 and TRBJ1-4, with 7 positions matching TRBD1. This CDR3 contains 14 residues. The J segment lost 6 bases and the V segment lost 5 bases, leaving 6 bases of the junction unmatched. Germline V CDR1 and CDR2: LGHNA, YNFKEQ. CDR3 bases: TGTGCCAGCAGCAACCGGGACAGCGATGAAAAACTGTTTTTT. Translated: CASSNRDSDEKLFF.

V is TRBV24-1 and J is TRBJ2-1; D is perhaps TRBD1 (6 bases). The V end lost 2 bases, the J end lost 2 bases, and 18 bases lay between the germline ends. The germline V gene encodes CDR1 KGHDR and CDR2 SFDVKD. This CDR3 has 18 amino acids. CDR3 nucleotides: TGTGCCACCAGTGATTCAGTTAGGGGGTTGCCTGCCTACAATGAGCAGTTCTTC. It specifies CATSDSVRGLPAYNEQFF.

The chain combines TRBV28 with TRBJ2-7, with 7 nucleotides matching TRBD2. V gave up 1 base and J gave up 6 bases; unmatched junction bases: 9. The CDR3 runs 15 residues. CDR1 is MDHEN and CDR2 is SYDVKM in the germline V gene. The CDR3 sequence: CASSLFGFGGGEQYF. CDR3 nucleotides: TGTGCCAGCAGTTTATTCGGCTTTGGGGGGGGCGAGCAGTACTTC. The whole variable domain, remainder taken from reference TRBV28 and TRBJ2-7, is DVKVTQSSRYLVKRTGEKVFLECVQDMDHENMFWYRQDPGLGLRLIYFSYDVKMKEKGDIPEGYSVSREKKERFSLILESASTNQTSMYLCASSLFGFGGGEQYFGPGTRLTVT.

V and J are TRBV7-2 and TRBJ2-1; TRBD2 matches 13 bases. Germline V lookup: CDR1 SGHTA, CDR2 FQGNSA. V lost 5 bases to trimming and J lost 5 bases; unmatched junction nucleotides: 9. The CDR3 has 17 residues. CDR3 residues: CASSPGGLAGRDNEQFF. The CDR3, as DNA: TGTGCCAGCAGCCCCGGGGGACTAGCGGGAAGGGACAATGAGCAGTTCTTC.

The chain uses TRBV28 and TRBJ2-7, with 7 bases identical to TRBD1. J gave up 1 base and V 4 bases, and 1 base lay outside the gene matches. The length of the CDR3 is 13 residues. Germline loops: CDR1 MDHEN, CDR2 SYDVKM. CDR3 nucleotide sequence: TGTGCCAGCAGTTCGGGACAGTCCTACGAGCAGTACTTC. Encoded protein: CASSSGQSYEQYF.

The rearrangement uses TRBV7-9 and TRBJ1-1, with 7 positions matching TRBD1. Germline loops: CDR1 SEHNR, CDR2 FQNEAQ (reference sequence). The CDR3 runs 14 residues. The V gene end was trimmed by 5 bases and the J gene end by 4 bases; junction bases not matched to a gene: 7. The CDR3 spells CASSRKDRVTEAFF. CDR3 nucleotide sequence: TGTGCCAGCAGCCGAAAAGACAGGGTCACTGAAGCTTTCTTT.

The rearrangement links TRBV12-5 to TRBJ2-1; TRBD2 matches at 13 bases. Trimming took 3 bases from V and 11 from J; bases not matched to a gene: 4. Germline V CDR1 and CDR2: LGHNT, FRNRAP. The CDR3 totals 14 residues. The CDR3 coding sequence is TGTGCTAGTGGTTTAGGACTAGCGGGAGCTCAGCAGTTCTTC. Encoded protein: CASGLGLAGAQQFF.

Of note for this clone: Other DNA sequences in the sample encode the same CDR3. The CDR3 DNA follows: TGTGCCAGCAGTTTTGGATACGAGCAGTACTTC. This encodes CASSFGYEQYF. The V call is TRBV27, the J call TRBJ2-7; D not resolved. Trimming removed 3 bases at V and 4 bases at J, with 4 bases between. The CDR3 consists of 11 residues. CDR1 is MNHEY, CDR2 SMNVEV, per germline (reference sequence).

The chain uses TRBV19 and TRBJ2-7; D remains unclear. Germline V CDR1 and CDR2: LNHDA, SQIVND (reference sequence). The CDR3 is 14 residues long. V was trimmed by 3 bases and J by 0 bases, leaving 9 bases between them. The CDR3 here is CASSIGWSSYEQYF. The DNA for the CDR3 is TGTGCCAGTAGTATCGGGTGGAGCTCCTACGAGCAGTACTTC. Filled out from reference TRBV19 and TRBJ2-7, the complete variable domain reads DGGITQSPKYLFRKEGQNVTLSCEQNLNHDAMYWYRQDPGQGLRLIYYSQIVNDFQKGDIAEGYSVSREKKESFPLTVTSAQKNPTAFYLCASSIGWSSYEQYFGPGTRLTVT.

This rearrangement joins TRBV12-3 or TRBV12-4 to TRBJ1-5; D unclear. CDR3 length: 13 amino acids. Deletions cut 8 bases from V and 1 base from J, with 9 bases between. The chain's CDR3 is CASQTNSNQPQHF. In DNA form, the CDR3 reads TGTGCCAGCCAAACAAACAGCAATCAGCCCCAGCATTTT.

The chain joins TRBV10-3 to TRBJ1-2, with D maybe TRBD1 (5 bases). The V end was cut by 8 bases, the J end by 7 bases, with 17 bases between. Germline V gives CDR1 ENHRY, CDR2 SYGVKD. This CDR3 has 13 residues. The CDR3 is CAIGPRESGGYTF. In nucleotides, the CDR3 is TGTGCCATCGGACCCAGGGAATCGGGTGGCTACACCTTC.

This clone was observed a handful of times. V gene TRBV19 combines with J gene TRBJ1-5, with a possible D match to TRBD1 (6 bases). V was cut by 1 base and J by 3 bases, with 13 bases left in between. CDR1 is LNHDA, CDR2 SQIVND, per germline (reference sequence). This CDR3 is built from 16 residues. The CDR3 spells CASSIVPGDTNQPQHF. For the CDR3, the DNA is TGTGCCAGTAGTATAGTCCCTGGGGACACCAATCAGCCCCAGCATTTT.

In this sample, this clone turned up once. The sample holds other DNA sequences that translate to the same CDR3. This CDR3 is CASSQEAASYEQYF. Written as DNA, the CDR3 is TGCGCCAGCAGCCAAGAGGCTGCCTCCTACGAGCAGTACTTC. V is TRBV4-1 and J is TRBJ2-7; D gene unclear. The CDR3 is 14 residues long. CDR1 MGHRA and CDR2 YSYEKL come from the germline V gene. Trimming shortened V by 0 bases and J by 0 bases, and 6 bases separated the two germline ends.

This clone was seen only once. This chain joins TRBV7-6 and TRBJ2-3, with D unresolved. The CDR3 is made up of 14 amino acids. The ends were cut back, 3 bases at V and 2 bases at J, with 9 bases in the middle. Germline V CDR1 and CDR2: SGHVS, FNYEAQ. This CDR3 is CASSFLPATDTQYF. In DNA, the CDR3 is TGTGCCAGCAGCTTCCTACCCGCCACAGATACGCAGTATTTT. Full variable domain (missing parts from reference TRBV7-6 and TRBJ2-3): GAGVSQSPRYKVTKRGQDVALRCDPISGHVSLYWYRQALGQGPEFLTYFNYEAQQDKSGLPNDRFSAERPEGSISTLTIQRTEQRDSAMYRCASSFLPATDTQYFGPGTRLTVL.

A single count supports this clone. The chain links TRBV12-2 to TRBJ2-7. TRBV12-2 is assigned pseudogene status. The CDR3 has 13 amino acids. The chain's CDR3 is CAKPFCYSYEQYF. The CDR3 bases are TGTGCAAAACCTTTTTGTTACTCCTACGAGCAGTACTTC.

The rearrangement uses TRBV28 and TRBJ1-6; D not certain. The V end was cut by 2 bases, the J end by 7 bases, with 3 bases between. Germline-derived CDR1 and CDR2 are MDHEN and SYDVKM. The CDR3 length is 12 residues. The CDR3 spells CASSLNNSPLHF. CDR3 coding DNA: TGTGCCAGCAGTTTAAACAATTCACCCCTCCACTTT.

This clone occurred a few times. This sequence joins TRBV19 and TRBJ1-5; no definite D call. CDR1 and CDR2 (germline): LNHDA, SQIVND (reference sequence). The CDR3 contains 14 residues. V was pared by 7 bases and J by 0 bases, with 10 bases between. CDR3 residues: CASIDANSNQPQHF. The DNA for the CDR3 is TGTGCCAGTATTGACGCCAATAGCAATCAGCCCCAGCATTTT.

The gene calls are TRBV11-3 and TRBJ2-1; D is perhaps TRBD1 (7 bases). The CDR3 has 13 residues. In germline, CDR1 is SGHNT, CDR2 YENEEA. The V gene lost 5 bases and the J gene lost 10 bases, with 15 bases spanning the gap. CDR3 residues: CASSPRGEVEQFF. The CDR3, as DNA: TGTGCCAGCAGCCCCAGGGGGGAGGTCGAGCAGTTCTTC.

The J gene is TRBJ2-3, the V gene TRBV7-7; 11 bases are shared with TRBD1. The germline V gene encodes CDR1 SSHAT and CDR2 FNYEAQ (reference sequence). V shed 1 base and J 3 bases; nucleotides not matched to a gene: 3. The CDR3 length is 16 residues. CDR3: CASSLGGQGGTDTQYF. Written as DNA, the CDR3 is TGTGCCAGCAGCTTAGGGGGACAGGGGGGGACAGATACGCAGTATTTT.